Each of the 32 T cell receptor beta chains below was sequenced from the same sample in a study of early stage breast cancer tumors (dated by TCRdb to about 2017). The library was obtained by the immunoSEQ multiplex PCR assay. TCRdb limited this immuneACCESS table to in-frame rearrangements with V and J called. A share of clones is missing; checked studies link under half to unresolved V genes, and the rest is unexplained. The sample table lists around 40,000 clones, 70% to 80% of them with a count of one. The ten most abundant clones make up roughly 7.4% of the sample. The sequencing input was blood. The receptors were gathered from a person aged 55-75 years with breast cancer.

The chain uses TRBV4-1 and TRBJ1-2; D is perhaps TRBD1 (5 bases). CDR1 and CDR2 (germline): MGHRA, YSYEKL. The CDR3 spans 15 residues. V was cut by 0 bases and J by 4 bases, with 12 bases left in between. CDR3 protein: CASSQDAGRSYGYTF. Written as DNA, the CDR3 is TGCGCCAGCAGCCAAGACGCGGGGCGCAGCTATGGCTACACCTTC.

The table lists this clone with a count of one. The V and J genes are TRBV18 and TRBJ2-4, with D unresolved. Germline V gene lookup returns CDR1 KGHSH and CDR2 LQKENI. The CDR3 extends over 13 amino acids. Deletions cut 4 bases from V and 3 bases from J, with 7 bases between. The CDR3 region is CASSQPIKNIQYF. The DNA for the CDR3 is TGTGCCAGCTCACAGCCAATCAAAAACATTCAGTACTTC.

In this sample, this clone turned up once. This rearrangement joins TRBV5-6 to TRBJ1-1; 10 bases match TRBD1. Unmatched junction bases numbered 14, after V lost 4 bases and J lost 5 bases. Germline V lookup: CDR1 SGHDT, CDR2 YYEEEE. The CDR3 runs 17 residues. The CDR3 region is CASSQLGTGVPGTEAFF. CDR3 DNA: TGTGCCAGCAGCCAATTGGGGACAGGGGTCCCAGGGACTGAAGCTTTCTTT.

The chain links TRBV19 to TRBJ1-5, with D possibly matching TRBD1 (5 bases). This CDR3 has 13 residues. With 10 bases removed from V and 1 base from J, the gap between germline ends came to 11 bases. Germline V gene sequence: CDR1 LNHDA, CDR2 SQIVND (reference sequence). This CDR3 reads CATSWGSNQPQHF. CDR3 DNA: TGTGCCACCTCCTGGGGGAGCAATCAGCCCCAGCATTTT.

The chain is built from TRBV6-6 and TRBJ2-1, with 9 positions matching TRBD1. There are 15 residues in the CDR3. Trimming removed 0 bases from V and 8 bases from J; junction bases left unmatched: 5. In germline, CDR1 is MNHNY, CDR2 SVGAGI (reference sequence). This CDR3 reads CASSYSGDRVHEQFF. The CDR3 coding sequence is TGTGCCAGCAGTTACTCGGGGGACAGGGTTCATGAGCAGTTCTTC.

The rearrangement joins TRBV19 to TRBJ2-7, with unresolved D. Trimming removed 5 bases from V and 5 bases from J, with 7 bases in between. The V gene's germline CDR1 is LNHDA and CDR2 SQIVND (reference sequence). This CDR3 has 11 residues. The CDR3 loop is CASSASHEQYF. The CDR3 DNA follows: TGTGCCAGTAGTGCTTCCCACGAGCAGTACTTC.

This clone was seen only a few times. The CDR3 region is CASSARWFEAFF. The CDR3 nucleotides read TGTGCCAGCAGTGCTCGTTGGTTTGAAGCTTTCTTT. This rearrangement joins TRBV6-1 to TRBJ1-1, with D hard to call. The CDR3 covers 12 residues. Per the germline V gene, CDR1 is MNHNS and CDR2 is SASEGT. V lost 4 bases and J lost 7, with 10 bases in between.

CDR3 DNA sequence: TGTGCCAGCAGCGACACTAGCGGGGGGTTCGACGAGCAGTACTTC. This sequence encodes CASSDTSGGFDEQYF. The chain is built from TRBV7-2 and TRBJ2-7; 12 positions agree with TRBD2. The trim removed 5 bases at V and 5 bases at J, leaving 7 bases unmatched. There are 15 residues in the CDR3. Germline V gene data show CDR1 as SGHTA and CDR2 as FQGNSA.

The V gene is TRBV7-2, the J gene TRBJ1-5, with 10 bases identical to TRBD1. V shed 2 bases and J 7 bases; nucleotides not matched to a gene: 14. Germline V lookup: CDR1 SGHTA, CDR2 FQGNSA. The CDR3 is 18 residues long. CDR3 nucleotide sequence: TGTGCCAGCAGCTTAAGGTCAGGGACAGGGGCGCTGACCCAGCCCCAGCATTTT. Translation gives CASSLRSGTGALTQPQHF.

V usage is TRBV2 and J usage is TRBJ2-1; 9 positions match TRBD2. The V gene's germline CDR1 is SNHLY and CDR2 FYNNEI. The length of the CDR3 is 14 residues. The ends lost 6 bases at V and 10 bases at J; junction bases unmatched: 10. CDR3 residues: CASREWSSGVEQFF. CDR3 DNA sequence: TGTGCCAGCAGGGAATGGTCTAGCGGGGTCGAGCAGTTCTTC.

The J gene is TRBJ1-5, the V gene TRBV28; tentatively, D is TRBD1 (5 bases). The CDR3 extends over 16 amino acids. V lost 6 bases and J lost 5, with 20 bases in between. Germline assignment: CDR1 MDHEN and CDR2 SYDVKM. This chain's CDR3 is CASRTTNPGADQPQHF. DNA of the CDR3: TGTGCCAGCAGGACAACCAACCCCGGGGCGGATCAGCCCCAGCATTTT.

In its sample, this clone is medium-sized. The chain has TRBV2 and TRBJ2-5; D is possibly TRBD1 (6 bases). Germline values: CDR1 SNHLY, CDR2 FYNNEI. The length of the CDR3 is 15 residues. V lost 3 bases to trimming and J lost 1 base, with 12 bases between them. The CDR3 DNA is TGTGCCAGCAGTGAGTGGACAGAAGCCCAAGAGACCCAGTACTTC. The encoded protein is CASSEWTEAQETQYF.

The chain is built from TRBV5-6 and TRBJ1-2, with TRBD1 matching over 8 bases. V shed 0 bases and J 8 bases; nucleotides not matched to a gene: 6. Germline V gene sequence: CDR1 SGHDT, CDR2 YYEEEE. CDR3 size: 14 residues. The CDR3 spells CASSLVRTGWGYTF. DNA of the CDR3: TGTGCCAGCAGCTTGGTTAGGACAGGGTGGGGCTACACCTTC. Variable domain in full (rest from reference TRBV5-6 and TRBJ1-2): DAGVTQSPTHLIKTRGQQVTLRCSPKSGHDTVSWYQQALGQGPQFIFQYYEEEERQRGNFPDRFSGHQFPNYSSELNVNALLLGDSALYLCASSLVRTGWGYTFGSGTRLTVV.

The table lists this clone with a few counts. The rearrangement uses TRBV6-5 and TRBJ2-4; 10 bases match TRBD1. The CDR3 extends over 14 amino acids. Germline trimming cut 7 bases from V and 7 bases from J; bases unmatched to any gene: 7. Germline CDR1 and CDR2: MNHEY and SVGAGI. CDR3 nucleotides: TGTGCCAGCAAGACAGGGGGCGCGAAGAACATTCAGTACTTC. Protein sequence: CASKTGGAKNIQYF.

The gene calls are TRBV13 and TRBJ2-1; D remains ambiguous. CDR1 and CDR2 (germline): PRHDT, FYEKMQ (reference sequence). CDR3 length: 14 amino acids. Trimming took 4 bases from V and 1 from J, leaving 8 bases between them. CDR3 region: CASSWLGSYNEQFF. The CDR3 coding sequence is TGTGCCAGCAGCTGGCTAGGGTCCTACAATGAGCAGTTCTTC.

This chain uses TRBV28 with TRBJ2-1; no firm D call. The germline V gene encodes CDR1 MDHEN and CDR2 SYDVKM. The V and J ends lost 5 bases and 1 base respectively, with 15 bases between them. The CDR3 loop spans 16 amino acids. The CDR3 protein is CASSAWVTNSYNEQFF. The CDR3 DNA sequence: TGTGCCAGCAGTGCCTGGGTCACCAATTCCTACAATGAGCAGTTCTTC.

The chain recombines TRBV18 with TRBJ1-4; 7 positions agree with TRBD1. Trimming removed 4 bases from V and 0 bases from J; junction bases left unmatched: 11. The germline CDR1 and CDR2 sequences are KGHSH and LQKENI. The CDR3 totals 18 residues. CDR3 nucleotide sequence: TGTGCCAGCTCACGCCAACAGGGGAAAGGGGCAACTAATGAAAAACTGTTTTTT. It translates to CASSRQQGKGATNEKLFF.

The rearrangement joins TRBV4-1 to TRBJ1-1; D remains ambiguous. CDR3 length: 16 residues. Trimming removed 1 base at V and 0 bases at J, with 12 bases between. Per germline, CDR1 MGHRA and CDR2 YSYEKL. This CDR3 reads CASSQVPISMNTEAFF. CDR3 nucleotide sequence: TGCGCCAGCAGCCAAGTTCCAATCAGCATGAACACTGAAGCTTTCTTT.

The chain employs TRBV10-1 and TRBJ1-6, with TRBD1 as a possible D gene (5 bases). Between the trimmed V and J ends, which lost 7 bases and 8 bases, there was a span of 18 bases. There are 15 residues in the CDR3. CDR1 and CDR2 from the germline V gene are WNHNN and SYGVQD (reference sequence). CDR3: CASTIDSAGDSPLHF. The CDR3 DNA follows: TGCGCCAGCACGATCGACAGCGCGGGGGATTCACCCCTCCACTTT.

A single count supports this clone. The chain uses TRBV28 and TRBJ1-2, with D unclear. V gave up 4 bases and J gave up 0 bases, with 12 bases separating them. CDR3 size: 15 residues. Germline lookup yields CDR1 MDHEN and CDR2 SYDVKM. The CDR3 DNA is TGTGCCAGCAGTTCCGGAATACCAACTAACTATGGCTACACCTTC. It translates to CASSSGIPTNYGYTF.

The chain has TRBV6-6 and TRBJ2-7, with D perhaps matching TRBD1 (6 bases). V lost 7 bases and J lost 3, with 10 bases in between. Germline CDR1 and CDR2: MNHNY and SVGAGI (reference sequence). CDR3 length equals 12 residues. CDR3 region: CASNKQGYEQYF. The DNA of the CDR3 is TGTGCCAGCAATAAACAGGGCTACGAGCAGTACTTC.

The chain joins TRBV4-1 to TRBJ1-5; a weak D match, TRBD1 (6 bases). Germline CDR1 MGHRA, CDR2 YSYEKL. The CDR3 is made up of 17 amino acids. Trimming stripped 2 bases from V and 4 bases from J, with 18 bases between. The CDR3 coding sequence is TGCGCCAGCAGCCAAACTATCCTCAGGGGAGGTAATCAGCCCCAGCATTTT. Encoded protein: CASSQTILRGGNQPQHF.

CDR3 sequence (DNA): TGTGCCAGCAGCGCCGGGACTCTAGGGGATACGCAGTATTTT. Encoded protein: CASSAGTLGDTQYF. The V and J genes are TRBV9 and TRBJ2-3; D possibly corresponds to TRBD2 (6 bases). V lost 3 bases and J lost 6, with 14 bases in between. Germline V gives CDR1 SGDLS, CDR2 YYNGEE. The length of the CDR3 is 14 residues.

The chain employs TRBV18 and TRBJ1-1; D is perhaps TRBD1 (6 bases). The V end was cut by 4 bases, the J end by 2 bases, with 14 bases between. The CDR3 is 15 residues long. CDR1 and CDR2 (germline): KGHSH, LQKENI. DNA of the CDR3: TGTGCCAGCTCACTTACAGGGATCCTAAACACTGAAGCTTTCTTT. Translation gives CASSLTGILNTEAFF.

This clone was picked up a small number of times. This chain joins TRBV19 and TRBJ1-5, with a tentative D call TRBD1 (5 bases). V gave up 3 bases and J gave up 3 bases, with 9 bases separating them. Germline values: CDR1 LNHDA, CDR2 SQIVND (reference sequence). The length of the CDR3 is 14 residues. CDR3 protein: CASSMGQVNQPQHF. As DNA, the CDR3 is TGTGCCAGTAGTATGGGGCAGGTCAATCAGCCCCAGCATTTT.

This chain joins TRBV28 and TRBJ2-5; 7 bases are shared with TRBD1. There are 16 residues in the CDR3. The ends lost 6 bases at V and 2 bases at J; junction bases unmatched: 12. Germline V gene sequence: CDR1 MDHEN, CDR2 SYDVKM. This CDR3 reads CASSPYLDRSQETQYF. For the CDR3, the DNA is TGTGCCAGCAGCCCCTACCTGGACAGGTCACAAGAGACCCAGTACTTC.

This clone occurred once. The chain carries TRBV5-6 and TRBJ2-7; D uncertain. CDR3 size: 14 residues. CDR1 and CDR2 from the germline V gene are SGHDT and YYEEEE. The V gene lost 4 bases and the J gene lost 4 bases, with 15 bases spanning the gap. The CDR3 region is CASSTSHARYEQYF. As DNA, the CDR3 is TGTGCCAGCAGCACGAGCCATGCTCGGTACGAGCAGTACTTC. Looking up the rest from reference TRBV5-6 and TRBJ2-7 gives the full variable domain: DAGVTQSPTHLIKTRGQQVTLRCSPKSGHDTVSWYQQALGQGPQFIFQYYEEEERQRGNFPDRFSGHQFPNYSSELNVNALLLGDSALYLCASSTSHARYEQYFGPGTRLTVT.

The V gene is TRBV11-1, the J gene TRBJ2-1; 7 nucleotides match TRBD1. Germline loops: CDR1 SGHAT, CDR2 FQDESV (reference sequence). The ends lost 4 bases at V and 3 bases at J; junction bases unmatched: 6. The CDR3 runs 15 residues. CDR3 DNA sequence: TGTGCCAGCAGCTCAGCAGGACAGGACTACAATGAGCAGTTCTTC. Translating gives CASSSAGQDYNEQFF.

The chain is built from TRBV7-6 and TRBJ2-1; possibly TRBD1 for D (5 bases). V gave up 3 bases and J gave up 5 bases, with 11 bases separating them. CDR3 length equals 14 residues. CDR1 is SGHVS and CDR2 is FNYEAQ in the germline V gene. This CDR3 is CASSFQGPNNEQFF. The CDR3 DNA sequence: TGTGCCAGCAGCTTCCAGGGTCCGAACAATGAGCAGTTCTTC.

The rearrangement links TRBV6-5 to TRBJ1-5, with no clear D. V was cut by 0 bases and J by 7 bases, with 10 bases left in between. CDR3 length equals 14 residues. Germline V gives CDR1 MNHEY, CDR2 SVGAGI. As DNA, the CDR3 is TGTGCCAGCAGTTACTCGGGAACGCGGCAGCCCCAGCATTTT. It encodes CASSYSGTRQPQHF.

The chain recombines TRBV19 with TRBJ1-1, with D unresolved. Trimming took off 8 bases at V and 4 bases at J, with 14 bases between the two ends. This CDR3 is built from 13 residues. Germline-derived CDR1 and CDR2 are LNHDA and SQIVND (reference sequence). CDR3 bases: TGTGCCAGTGATATGACGCACGGCACTGAAGCTTTCTTT. Translation: CASDMTHGTEAFF.

V gene TRBV19 combines with J gene TRBJ1-3; D ambiguous. CDR3 length: 15 amino acids. Trimming shortened V by 3 bases and J by 0 bases, and 9 bases separated the two germline ends. CDR1 and CDR2 (germline): LNHDA, SQIVND (reference sequence). The CDR3 is CASSIYMGSGNTIYF. The CDR3 DNA follows: TGTGCCAGTAGTATTTATATGGGCTCTGGAAACACCATATATTTT.